Presented here are 5 T cell receptor beta chains from one specimen sequenced in a study of blood T cell repertoires in COVID-19. The data were produced by immunoSEQ multiplex PCR, yet TCRdb's version contains in-frame clones alone and is incomplete. The data contain about 70,000 clones, around 82% of them singletons. The sequenced material came from peripheral blood. The receptors derive from a human donor in a cohort sampled during active COVID-19.

This chain connects TRBV7-9 to TRBJ1-4; D possibly corresponds to TRBD1 (6 bases). The germline CDR1 and CDR2 sequences are SEHNR and FQNEAQ (reference sequence). This CDR3 is built from 14 residues. Trimming stripped 3 bases from V and 4 bases from J, with 9 bases between. DNA for the CDR3: TGTGCCAGCAGCTTCAGGACAGATAATGAAAAACTGTTTTTT. It yields the protein CASSFRTDNEKLFF.

The chain couples TRBV5-6 to TRBJ2-7, with 10 bases matching TRBD2. CDR3 length: 16 residues. Trimming cost V 0 bases and J 6 bases; bases outside gene matches: 9. The germline gives CDR1 SGHDT, CDR2 YYEEEE. The CDR3 DNA reads as TGTGCCAGCAGCTTGGGAGCGGGAGGGGCTCTACTCGAGCAGTACTTC. This encodes CASSLGAGGALLEQYF.

This CDR3 reads CASSLNGLAGLSYEQYF. Here the CDR3 DNA reads TGTGCCAGCAGCCTAAACGGACTAGCGGGCCTCTCCTACGAGCAGTACTTC. V is TRBV21-1 and J is TRBJ2-7; the table's TRBD2 call for D was not verified on the DNA. TRBV21-1 is designated a pseudogene. CDR3 length: 17 residues.

The rearrangement joins TRBV18 to TRBJ1-6, with TRBD1 identical over 9 bases. The CDR3 has 15 residues. V was clipped by 3 bases and J by 8 bases; unmatched bases: 5. Germline V gene sequence: CDR1 KGHSH, CDR2 LQKENI. CDR3 region: CASSPGTGFDSPLHF. For the CDR3, the DNA is TGTGCCAGCTCACCCGGGACAGGGTTTGATTCACCCCTCCACTTT.

J is TRBJ1-4 and V is TRBV2; the D gene is possibly TRBD1 (5 bases). The ends were cut back, 0 bases at V and 8 bases at J, with 10 bases in the middle. Germline V gene lookup returns CDR1 SNHLY and CDR2 FYNNEI. The CDR3 is made up of 14 amino acids. As DNA, the CDR3 is TGTGCCAGCAGTGAAGCGGGGGGGTACGAAAAACTGTTTTTT. This sequence encodes CASSEAGGYEKLFF.